The clone carrying this TCR beta chain was found a few times. As yet, its antigen is unknown. This specimen belongs to a study of T cells after yellow fever vaccination. Turning to the study itself: With SMART-Seq v4 Ultra Low Input, the fractions containing low cell numbers were prepared. Study results and limitations: Post-booster reappearance was seen for most primary-vaccination clones (96% CD4, around 90% CD8).

The TCR cDNA carried a universal primer site and UMIs from 5'RACE template switching. MiXCR was run by TCRdb on the 5' RACE reads, yielding one entry per CDR3 protein. Of approximately 330,000 distinct CDR3 sequences in the sample, 4.1% were seen once. Germline CDR1 reads LGHNA; CDR2 reads YSLEER. Deletions cut 0 bases from V and 0 bases from J, with 9 bases between. The CDR3 is 16 residues long. The rearrangement joins TRBV4-3 to TRBJ2-1; no clear D gene. The receptor was isolated from a man younger than 35 who received the YFV17D yellow fever vaccine. This material consisted of PBMCs, taken 5 days after the yellow fever booster vaccination. CDR3 loop: CASSQDPTTSYNEQFF. The CDR3 DNA is TGCGCCAGCAGCCAAGATCCTACAACCTCCTACAATGAGCAGTTCTTC.